Each of the 6 T cell receptor beta chains below was sequenced from the same sample in a study of T cell responses to AZD1222 COVID-19 vaccine. Clones were sequenced by immunoSEQ multiplex PCR, and TCRdb holds only the in-frame ones, with some missing. The data show 93,000 or so clones, 88% seen once. This sample comprised peripheral blood, obtained on day 0 of AZD1222 vaccination. These receptors were collected from an adult in good health.

This chain uses TRBV29-1 with TRBJ2-3; D gene ambiguous. Between the trimmed V and J ends, which lost 0 bases and 3 bases, there was a span of 16 bases. The CDR3 loop spans 16 amino acids. CDR1 is SQVTM, CDR2 ANQGSEA, per germline. In DNA, the CDR3 is TGCAGCGTTGAAGACCAAAGATACGTGCGAACAGATACGCAGTATTTT. Translation gives CSVEDQRYVRTDTQYF.

This clone was detected only a few times. The genes are TRBV5-4 and TRBJ2-3; the D is unclear. Germline CDR1 reads SGHNT; CDR2 reads YYREEE (reference sequence). V was shortened by 0 bases and J by 5 bases, with 4 bases between the two germline ends. The CDR3 runs to 12 residues. CDR3 in DNA: TGTGCCAGCAGCTTGGCCCTAGATACGCAGTATTTT. Translation gives CASSLALDTQYF.

V gene TRBV4-2 combines with J gene TRBJ2-3; the match to TRBD2 covers 13 bases. Germline CDR1 LGHNA, CDR2 YNFKEQ. The CDR3 totals 16 residues. V shed 0 bases, J shed 8 bases, and the junction held 5 bases outside the gene matches. The CDR3 loop reads CASSQELAGGLGTQYF. The CDR3 bases are TGTGCCAGCAGCCAAGAACTAGCGGGGGGGCTGGGTACGCAGTATTTT.

This clone has ten or more counts. The chain carries TRBV27 and TRBJ2-1; no definite D call. Germline V gene data show CDR1 as MNHEY and CDR2 as SMNVEV (reference sequence). This CDR3 comprises 13 residues. Trimming took 3 bases from V and 13 from J, leaving 16 bases between them. The CDR3 here is CASSFEFEADQFF. The CDR3, as DNA: TGTGCCAGCAGTTTTGAGTTTGAGGCAGATCAGTTCTTC.

This sequence joins TRBV5-5 and TRBJ1-1, with 8 positions matching TRBD1. The J segment lost 1 base and the V segment lost 4 bases, leaving 3 bases of the junction unmatched. The germline V gene has CDR1 SGHKS and CDR2 YYEKEE (reference sequence). This CDR3 has 14 residues. CDR3 loop: CASSDRGWNTEAFF. The CDR3, as DNA: TGTGCCAGCAGCGACAGGGGTTGGAACACTGAAGCTTTCTTT.

The CDR3 DNA follows: TGCAGCGTTGAAGATCGGGGGGTAGGCACTGAAGCTTTCTTT. This sequence encodes CSVEDRGVGTEAFF. The rearrangement links TRBV29-1 to TRBJ1-1; TRBD1 is a possible D gene (5 bases). Germline lookup yields CDR1 SQVTM and CDR2 ANQGSEA. CDR3 length: 14 residues. V lost 0 bases and J 4 bases, leaving 12 bases between the germline ends.